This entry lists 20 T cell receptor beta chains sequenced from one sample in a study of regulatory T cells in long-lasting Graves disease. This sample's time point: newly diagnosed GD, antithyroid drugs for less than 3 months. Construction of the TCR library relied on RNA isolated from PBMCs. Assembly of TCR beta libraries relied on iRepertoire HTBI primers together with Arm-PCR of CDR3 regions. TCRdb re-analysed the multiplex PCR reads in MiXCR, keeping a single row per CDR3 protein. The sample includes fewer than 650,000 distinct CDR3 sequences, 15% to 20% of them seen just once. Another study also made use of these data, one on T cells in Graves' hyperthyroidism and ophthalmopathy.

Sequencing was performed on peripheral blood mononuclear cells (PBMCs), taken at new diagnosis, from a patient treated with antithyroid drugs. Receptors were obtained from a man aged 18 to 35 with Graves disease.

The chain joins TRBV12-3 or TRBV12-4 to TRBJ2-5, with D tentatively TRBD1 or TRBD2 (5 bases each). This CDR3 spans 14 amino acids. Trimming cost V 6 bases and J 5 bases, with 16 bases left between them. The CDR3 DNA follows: TGTGCCAGCAGCTGGGACGCTGGCGGGGAGACCCAGTACTTC. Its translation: CASSWDAGGETQYF.

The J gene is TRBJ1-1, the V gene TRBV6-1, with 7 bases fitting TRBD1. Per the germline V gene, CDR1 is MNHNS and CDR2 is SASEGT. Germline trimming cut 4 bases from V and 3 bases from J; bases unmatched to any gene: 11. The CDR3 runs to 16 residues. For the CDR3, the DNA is TGTGCCAGCAGTGCACCGACAGGGAGAGGGGACACTGAAGCTTTCTTT. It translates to CASSAPTGRGDTEAFF.

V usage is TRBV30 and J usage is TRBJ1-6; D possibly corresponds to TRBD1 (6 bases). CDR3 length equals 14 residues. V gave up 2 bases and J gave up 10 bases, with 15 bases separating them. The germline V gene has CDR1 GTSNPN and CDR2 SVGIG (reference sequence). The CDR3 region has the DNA TGTGCCTGGAGTTCGGAGGGGGTCACCTCACCCCTCCACTTT. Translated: CAWSSEGVTSPLHF.

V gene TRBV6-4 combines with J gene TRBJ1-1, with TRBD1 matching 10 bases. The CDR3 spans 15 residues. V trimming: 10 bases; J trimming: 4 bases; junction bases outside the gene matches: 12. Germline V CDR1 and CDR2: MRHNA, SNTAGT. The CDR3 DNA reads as TGTGCCAACCCCGGGACAGGGGTCTGTGCCACTGAAGCTTTCTTT. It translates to CANPGTGVCATEAFF.

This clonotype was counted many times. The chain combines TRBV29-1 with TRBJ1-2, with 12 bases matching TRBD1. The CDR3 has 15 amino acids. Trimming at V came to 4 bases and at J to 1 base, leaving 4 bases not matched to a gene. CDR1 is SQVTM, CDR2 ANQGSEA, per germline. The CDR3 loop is CSVAGQGADNYGYTF. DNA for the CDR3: TGCAGCGTTGCGGGACAGGGGGCTGATAACTATGGCTACACCTTC.

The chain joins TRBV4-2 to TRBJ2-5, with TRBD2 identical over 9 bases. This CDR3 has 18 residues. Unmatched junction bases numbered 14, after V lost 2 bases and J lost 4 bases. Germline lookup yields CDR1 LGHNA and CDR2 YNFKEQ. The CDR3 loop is CASSQRLAESPPIETQYF. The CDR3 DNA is TGTGCCAGCAGCCAAAGACTAGCGGAGTCACCACCTATAGAGACCCAGTACTTC.

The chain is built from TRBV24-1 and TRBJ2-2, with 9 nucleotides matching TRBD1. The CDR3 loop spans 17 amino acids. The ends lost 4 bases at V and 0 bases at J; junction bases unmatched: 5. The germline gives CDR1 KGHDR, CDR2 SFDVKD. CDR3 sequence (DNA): TGTGCCACCAGTGACCCAGGACAGGGGTCGAACACCGGGGAGCTGTTTTTT. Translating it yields CATSDPGQGSNTGELFF.

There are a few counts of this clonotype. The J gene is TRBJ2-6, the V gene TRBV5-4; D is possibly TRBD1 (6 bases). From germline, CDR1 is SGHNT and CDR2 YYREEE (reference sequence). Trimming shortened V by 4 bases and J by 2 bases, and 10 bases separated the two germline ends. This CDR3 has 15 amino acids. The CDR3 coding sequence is TGTGCCAGCAGCACAGGGTCAGCTGGGGCCAACGTCCTGACTTTC. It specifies CASSTGSAGANVLTF.

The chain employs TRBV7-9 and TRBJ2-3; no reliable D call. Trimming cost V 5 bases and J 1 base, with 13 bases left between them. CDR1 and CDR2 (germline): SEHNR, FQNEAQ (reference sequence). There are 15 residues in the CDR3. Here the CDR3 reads CASSLSFGGTDTQYF. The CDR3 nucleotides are TGTGCCAGCAGCCTTAGTTTTGGGGGCACAGATACGCAGTATTTT.

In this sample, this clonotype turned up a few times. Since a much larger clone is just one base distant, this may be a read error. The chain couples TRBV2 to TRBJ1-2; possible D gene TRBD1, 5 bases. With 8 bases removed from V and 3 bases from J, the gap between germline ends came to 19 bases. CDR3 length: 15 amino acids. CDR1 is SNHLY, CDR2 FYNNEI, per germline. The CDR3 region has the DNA TGTGCCAGCTCCCGTGCCTGGACAAGCGACTATGGCTACACCTTC. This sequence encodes CASSRAWTSDYGYTF.

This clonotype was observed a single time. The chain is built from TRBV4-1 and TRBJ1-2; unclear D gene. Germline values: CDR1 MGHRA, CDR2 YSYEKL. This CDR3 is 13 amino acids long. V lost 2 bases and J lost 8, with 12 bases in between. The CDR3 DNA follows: TGCGCCAGCAGCCAACCCCTTTCGGGAGGCTACACCTTC. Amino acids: CASSQPLSGGYTF.

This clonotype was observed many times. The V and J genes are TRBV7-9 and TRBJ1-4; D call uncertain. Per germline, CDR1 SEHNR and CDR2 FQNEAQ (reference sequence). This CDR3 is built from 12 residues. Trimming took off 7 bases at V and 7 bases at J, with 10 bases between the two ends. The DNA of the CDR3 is TGTGCCAGCAACCGCGAGGGTGAAAAACTGTTTTTT. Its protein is CASNREGEKLFF. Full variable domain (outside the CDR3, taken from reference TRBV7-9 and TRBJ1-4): DTGVSQNPRHKITKRGQNVTFRCDPISEHNRLYWYRQTLGQGPEFLTYFQNEAQLEKSRLLSDRFSAERPKGSFSTLEIQRTEQGDSAMYLCASNREGEKLFFGSGTQLSVL.

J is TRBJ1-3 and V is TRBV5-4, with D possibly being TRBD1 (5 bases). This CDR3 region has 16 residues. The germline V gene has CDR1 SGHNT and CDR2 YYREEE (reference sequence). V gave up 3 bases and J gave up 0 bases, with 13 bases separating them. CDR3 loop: CASSSPRDLSGNTIYF. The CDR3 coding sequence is TGTGCCAGCAGCTCCCCGCGGGACCTCTCTGGAAACACCATATATTTT. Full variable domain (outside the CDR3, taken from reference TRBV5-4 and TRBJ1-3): ETGVTQSPTHLIKTRGQQVTLRCSSQSGHNTVSWYQQALGQGPQFIFQYYREEENGRGNFPPRFSGLQFPNYSSELNVNALELDDSALYLCASSSPRDLSGNTIYFGEGSWLTVV.

The CDR3 nucleotides read TGTGCCAGCAGCCCCTGGCCGGGTGGTAACTATGGCTACACCTTC. It is translated as CASSPWPGGNYGYTF. V is TRBV7-6 and J is TRBJ1-2; D is ambiguous. The CDR3 is made up of 15 amino acids. The germline V gene has CDR1 SGHVS and CDR2 FNYEAQ. Trimming left V 5 bases short and J 1 base short, with 14 bases between.

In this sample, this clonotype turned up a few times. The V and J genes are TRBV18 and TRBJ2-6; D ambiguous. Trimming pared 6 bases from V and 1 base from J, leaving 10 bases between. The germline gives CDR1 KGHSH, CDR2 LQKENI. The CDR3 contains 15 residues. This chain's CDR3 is CASSPDISGANVLTF. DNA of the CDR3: TGTGCCAGCTCCCCAGACATTTCTGGGGCCAACGTCCTGACTTTC.

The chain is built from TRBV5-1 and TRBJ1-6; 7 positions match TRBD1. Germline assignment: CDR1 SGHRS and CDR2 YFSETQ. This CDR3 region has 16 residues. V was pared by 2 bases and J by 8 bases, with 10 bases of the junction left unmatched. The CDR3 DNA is TGCGCCAGCAGCTTAGGGACAGCCGGCGTAGATTCACCCCTCCACTTT. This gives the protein CASSLGTAGVDSPLHF.

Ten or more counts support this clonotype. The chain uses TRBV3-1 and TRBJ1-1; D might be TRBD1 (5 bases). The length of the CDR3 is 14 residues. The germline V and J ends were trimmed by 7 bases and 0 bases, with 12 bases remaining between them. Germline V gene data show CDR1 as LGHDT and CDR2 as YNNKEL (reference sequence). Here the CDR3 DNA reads TGTGCCAGCACCCTGGGGACGATGAACACTGAAGCTTTCTTT. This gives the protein CASTLGTMNTEAFF. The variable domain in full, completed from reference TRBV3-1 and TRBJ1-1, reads DTAVSQTPKYLVTQMGNDKSIKCEQNLGHDTMYWYKQDSKKFLKIMFSYNNKELIINETVPNRFSPKSPDKAHLNLHINSLELGDSAVYFCASTLGTMNTEAFFGQGTRLTVV.

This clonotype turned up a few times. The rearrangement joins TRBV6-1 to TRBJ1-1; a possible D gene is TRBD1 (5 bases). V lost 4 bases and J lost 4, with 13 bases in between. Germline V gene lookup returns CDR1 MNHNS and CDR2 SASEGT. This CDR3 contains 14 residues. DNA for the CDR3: TGTGCCAGCAGTGTTGGGGCGGTGACCACTGAAGCTTTCTTT. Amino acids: CASSVGAVTTEAFF.

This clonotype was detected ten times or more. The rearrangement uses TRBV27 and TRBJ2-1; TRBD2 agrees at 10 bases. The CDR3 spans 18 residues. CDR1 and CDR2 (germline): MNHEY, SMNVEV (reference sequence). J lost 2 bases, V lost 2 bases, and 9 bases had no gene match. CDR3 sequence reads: CASSLGPTSGPPYNEQFF. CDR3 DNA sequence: TGTGCCAGCAGTTTAGGCCCGACTAGCGGGCCTCCCTACAATGAGCAGTTCTTC.

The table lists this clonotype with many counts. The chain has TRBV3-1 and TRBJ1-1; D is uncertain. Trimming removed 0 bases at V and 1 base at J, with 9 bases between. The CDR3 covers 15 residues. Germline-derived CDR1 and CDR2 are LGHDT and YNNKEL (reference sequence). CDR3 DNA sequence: TGTGCCAGCAGCCAAGATCCCGGGGAGAACACTGAAGCTTTCTTT. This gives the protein CASSQDPGENTEAFF.